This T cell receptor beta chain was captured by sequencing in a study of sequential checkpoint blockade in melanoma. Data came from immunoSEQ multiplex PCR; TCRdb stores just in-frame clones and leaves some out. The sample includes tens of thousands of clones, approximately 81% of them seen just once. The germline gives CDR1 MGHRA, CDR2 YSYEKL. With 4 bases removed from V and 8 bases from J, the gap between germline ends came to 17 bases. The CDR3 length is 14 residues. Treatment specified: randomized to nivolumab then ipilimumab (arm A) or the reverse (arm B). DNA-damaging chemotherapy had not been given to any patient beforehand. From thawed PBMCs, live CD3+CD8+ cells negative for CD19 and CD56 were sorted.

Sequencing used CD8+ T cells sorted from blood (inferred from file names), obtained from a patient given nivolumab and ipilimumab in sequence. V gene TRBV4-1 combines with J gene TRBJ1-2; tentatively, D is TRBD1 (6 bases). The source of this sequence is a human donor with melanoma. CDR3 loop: CASSLTSHRDGYTF. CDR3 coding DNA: TGCGCCAGCAGCCTAACAAGTCACAGGGACGGCTACACCTTC.